Sequencing of this T cell receptor (beta chain) was carried out in a study of human T cells and chemical hapten exposure. Across the whole study: Sensitizing treatment utilized 2% DPC over a 2 cm by 2 cm portion of upper inner arm skin.

Study-wide results and caveats: Having alopecia, the donors may differ immunologically from healthy people.

Specified time point: pre-sensitization, week 0. Treatment given: therapeutic diphenylcyclopropenone sensitization with weekly scalp DPC. TCRdb passed the RACE reads through MiXCR, listing each CDR3 protein once. The table shows 87,000 or so distinct CDR3 sequences, with 8% to 10% occurring only once. This clonotype was seen at least ten times. Its antigen is not known. CDR1 and CDR2 from the germline V gene are SEHNR and FQNEAQ (reference sequence). The CDR3 covers 13 residues. Between the trimmed V and J ends, which lost 5 bases and 7 bases, there was a span of 12 bases. The source of this sequence is a woman between 35 and 50 years old with alopecia areata. Some clones in this sample may be carry-over from other donors' samples. The chain employs TRBV7-9 and TRBJ2-1; D call uncertain. The sequencing here drew on whole blood, taken in connection with sensitization to the hapten diphenylcyclopropenone (DPC). The CDR3 loop reads CASSNLIENEQFF. CDR3 coding DNA: TGTGCCAGCAGCAACCTTATTGAGAATGAGCAGTTCTTC. The variable domain in full, with the rest retrieved from reference TRBV7-9 and TRBJ2-1, is DTGVSQNPRHKITKRGQNVTFRCDPISEHNRLYWYRQTLGQGPEFLTYFQNEAQLEKSRLLSDRFSAERPKGSFSTLEIQRTEQGDSAMYLCASSNLIENEQFFGPGTRLTVL.